Following are 19 T cell receptor beta chains from one sample sequenced in a study. The sorted Tregs were CD4+CD25+CD127-/low cells. Each CDR3 protein is one row after TCRdb ran MiXCR on the 5' RACE reads. The table records some 44,000 distinct CDR3 sequences, around 20% of them present only once. The sample comprised Tregs sorted from blood. The receptors were gathered from a female donor with breast cancer.

This clonotype was seen repeatedly, ten times or more. The chain couples TRBV4-1 to TRBJ1-5; possibly TRBD1 for D (5 bases). CDR3 length: 16 amino acids. CDR1 and CDR2 from the germline V gene are MGHRA and YSYEKL. The ends were cut back, 2 bases at V and 2 bases at J, with 13 bases in the middle. The CDR3 coding sequence is TGCGCCAGCAGCCAACGATCAGGGACCCGCAATCAGCCCCAGCATTTT. Protein: CASSQRSGTRNQPQHF.

This clonotype has more than one count but fewer than ten. This chain uses TRBV12-3 or TRBV12-4 with TRBJ1-2; possibly TRBD1 for D (5 bases). The CDR3 length is 13 residues. The V end lost 5 bases, the J end lost 3 bases, and 10 bases lay between the germline ends. The CDR3 DNA reads as TGTGCCAGCAGTCGTCAGGGTGACTATGGCTACACCTTC. It specifies CASSRQGDYGYTF.

This clonotype showed up just a few times. V is TRBV28 and J is TRBJ1-1; 10 nucleotides align to TRBD1. Trimming took 5 bases from V and 0 from J; bases not matched to a gene: 9. CDR1 MDHEN and CDR2 SYDVKM come from the germline V gene. This CDR3 is 17 amino acids long. CDR3 in DNA: TGTGCCAGCAGTGACCCGGGACAGGGGATTATGAACACTGAAGCTTTCTTT. Its protein product is CASSDPGQGIMNTEAFF.

This chain links TRBV7-2 with TRBJ2-7, with D uncertain. Germline values: CDR1 SGHTA, CDR2 FQGNSA. This CDR3 region has 16 residues. V lost 1 base and J lost 0, with 13 bases in between. The CDR3 loop reads CASSLVSSSPSYEQYF. CDR3 sequence (DNA): TGTGCCAGCAGCTTAGTTAGTTCCTCACCCTCCTACGAGCAGTACTTC.

This chain links TRBV7-9 with TRBJ2-7; D perhaps matches TRBD1 (5 bases). Germline lookup yields CDR1 SEHNR and CDR2 FQNEAQ (reference sequence). CDR3 length equals 12 residues. Trimming cost V 5 bases and J 3 bases, with 8 bases left between them. The CDR3 DNA reads as TGTGCCAGCAGCCAAGACAGCTACGAGCAGTACTTC. This encodes CASSQDSYEQYF. The whole variable domain, remainder taken from reference TRBV7-9 and TRBJ2-7, is DTGVSQNPRHKITKRGQNVTFRCDPISEHNRLYWYRQTLGQGPEFLTYFQNEAQLEKSRLLSDRFSAERPKGSFSTLEIQRTEQGDSAMYLCASSQDSYEQYFGPGTRLTVT.

This clonotype was counted many times. The chain uses TRBV25-1 and TRBJ2-3; a weak D match, TRBD1 (5 bases). Germline V lookup: CDR1 MGHDK, CDR2 SYGVNS. Trimming removed 5 bases at V and 1 base at J, with 10 bases between. This CDR3 has 14 residues. The CDR3 sequence is CASSNLQGTDTQYF. The CDR3 nucleotides are TGTGCCAGCAGTAACTTACAGGGCACAGATACGCAGTATTTT.

This clonotype was counted a few times. This rearrangement joins TRBV4-3 to TRBJ2-1; TRBD2 aligns across 9 bases. Germline values: CDR1 LGHNA, CDR2 YSLEER. The CDR3 contains 18 residues. The V segment lost 0 bases and the J segment 5 bases; nucleotides outside the gene matches: 11. CDR3 sequence (DNA): TGCGCCAGCAGCCAAGATCCCCCGGGGCTAGCGGGGAACAATGAGCAGTTCTTC. Its translation is CASSQDPPGLAGNNEQFF.

On this clonotype: A read error may account for a junction end that differs from germline. The V and J genes are TRBV10-3 and TRBJ2-7; D may correspond to TRBD1 or TRBD2 (6 bases each). The CDR3 covers 14 residues. Germline-derived CDR1 and CDR2 are ENHRY and SYGVKD. The CDR3 bases are TGTGCCATCAGTGGCGCCCGGGGGCGCAACGAGCAGCACTTC. Residues: CAISGARGRNEQHF.

This clonotype was seen repeatedly, ten times or more. As DNA, the CDR3 is TGCGCCAGCCGGAGACTAGCATCACAAGAGACCCAGTACTTC. This gives the protein CASRRLASQETQYF. V is TRBV10-2 and J is TRBJ2-5, with 7 bases matching TRBD2. Trimming at V came to 8 bases and at J to 2 bases, leaving 8 bases not matched to a gene. CDR1 is WSHSY, CDR2 SAAADI, per germline. CDR3 length: 14 amino acids.

In its sample, this clonotype ranks as medium-sized. This rearrangement joins TRBV20-1 to TRBJ2-5, with unresolved D. The length of the CDR3 is 15 residues. Trimming removed 0 bases from V and 2 bases from J, with 13 bases in between. Germline assignment: CDR1 DFQATT and CDR2 SNEGSKA (reference sequence). In DNA, the CDR3 is TGCAGTGCTAGAGATAAAGGCAGGTTACAAGAGACCCAGTACTTC. Encoded protein: CSARDKGRLQETQYF.

Comments on this clonotype: This may come from a read error, since a much larger clone is one base off. The chain links TRBV4-2 to TRBJ2-6, with D possibly matching TRBD2 (5 bases). Trimming stripped 10 bases from V and 2 bases from J, with 15 bases between. CDR1 and CDR2 from the germline V gene are LGHNA and YNFKEQ. The CDR3 length is 15 residues. The CDR3 is CANSQAGAGANVLTF. DNA for the CDR3: TGTGCCAACAGTCAGGCCGGGGCTGGGGCCAACGTCCTGACTTTC.

This clonotype was recorded many times. The rearrangement links TRBV24-1 to TRBJ2-2; D may be TRBD2 (5 bases). The CDR3 is 13 amino acids. Germline V gene lookup returns CDR1 KGHDR and CDR2 SFDVKD. V lost 6 bases and J 7 bases, leaving 11 bases between the germline ends. The CDR3 DNA reads TGTGCCACCAGTCTAAGCGCGGGCGGGGAGCTGTTTTTT. It codes for CATSLSAGGELFF.

In the case of this clonotype: Relative to the germline gene, one junction end is altered; a read error may explain this. The rearrangement joins TRBV10-3 to TRBJ2-1, with TRBD2 as a possible D gene (6 bases). This CDR3 comprises 13 residues. Germline V gives CDR1 ENHRY, CDR2 SYGVKD. CDR3 sequence reads: CACARRREGEQFF. CDR3 in DNA: TGCGCCTGCGCCCGAAGGAGGGAAGGGGAGCAGTTCTTC.

V and J are TRBV10-3 and TRBJ2-3; D may be TRBD2 (5 bases). The germline gives CDR1 ENHRY, CDR2 SYGVKD. V gave up 1 base and J gave up 0 bases, with 5 bases separating them. The CDR3 has 14 amino acids. This chain's CDR3 is CAISEWTSTDTQYF. CDR3 nucleotide sequence: TGTGCCATCAGTGAGTGGACTAGCACAGATACGCAGTATTTT.

The V gene is TRBV20-1, the J gene TRBJ1-2; 7 bases match TRBD1. Germline trimming cut 5 bases from V and 0 bases from J; bases unmatched to any gene: 6. The CDR3 loop spans 14 amino acids. Germline V gene sequence: CDR1 DFQATT, CDR2 SNEGSKA (reference sequence). The CDR3 sequence: CSASGQLTNYGYTF. The DNA for the CDR3 is TGCAGTGCTTCGGGACAGCTTACTAACTATGGCTACACCTTC.

This clonotype was seen ten or more times. The CDR3 DNA follows: TGTGCCAGCAGTGAATTACGACTTGCCGACGAGCAGTACTTC. It codes for CASSELRLADEQYF. The chain employs TRBV6-1 and TRBJ2-7; D is unclear. The V and J ends lost 2 bases and 5 bases respectively, with 13 bases between them. Germline V gene data show CDR1 as MNHNS and CDR2 as SASEGT. The CDR3 has 14 amino acids.

This chain joins TRBV28 and TRBJ1-6; D might be TRBD1 (5 bases). V lost 10 bases and J lost 5, with 15 bases in between. The CDR3 is 14 residues long. The germline V gene encodes CDR1 MDHEN and CDR2 SYDVKM. As DNA, the CDR3 is TGTGCCACCTCCCGGGGGAGCGATAATTCACCCCTCCACTTT. Protein product: CATSRGSDNSPLHF.

This clonotype was detected only a few times. The chain recombines TRBV10-3 with TRBJ2-7; a possible D gene is TRBD2 (5 bases). Germline V gives CDR1 ENHRY, CDR2 SYGVKD. The CDR3 totals 14 residues. The V end lost 2 bases, the J end lost 6 bases, and 14 bases lay between the germline ends. The chain's CDR3 is CAISEPQTRSEQYF. As DNA, the CDR3 is TGTGCCATCAGTGAGCCCCAAACTAGATCCGAGCAGTACTTC.

This clonotype has only a few counts. J is TRBJ2-3 and V is TRBV2; D not resolved. Between the trimmed V and J ends, which lost 2 bases and 4 bases, there was a span of 7 bases. From germline, CDR1 is SNHLY and CDR2 FYNNEI. The CDR3 length is 13 residues. The CDR3: CASSEPSPDTQYF. CDR3 nucleotides: TGTGCCAGCAGTGAACCGTCCCCAGATACGCAGTATTTT.